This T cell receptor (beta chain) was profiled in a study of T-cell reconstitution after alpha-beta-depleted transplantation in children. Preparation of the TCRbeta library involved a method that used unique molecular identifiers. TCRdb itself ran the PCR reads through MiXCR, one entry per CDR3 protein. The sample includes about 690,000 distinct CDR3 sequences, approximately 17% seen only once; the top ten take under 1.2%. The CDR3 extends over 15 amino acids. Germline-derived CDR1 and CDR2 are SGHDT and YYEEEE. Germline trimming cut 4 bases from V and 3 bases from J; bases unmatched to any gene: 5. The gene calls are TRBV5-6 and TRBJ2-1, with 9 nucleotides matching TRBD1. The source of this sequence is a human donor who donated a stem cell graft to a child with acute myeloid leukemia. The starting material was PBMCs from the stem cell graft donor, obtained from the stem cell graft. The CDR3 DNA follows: TGTGCCAGCAGCGTGGGGGACAGGGTCTACAATGAGCAGTTCTTC. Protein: CASSVGDRVYNEQFF.